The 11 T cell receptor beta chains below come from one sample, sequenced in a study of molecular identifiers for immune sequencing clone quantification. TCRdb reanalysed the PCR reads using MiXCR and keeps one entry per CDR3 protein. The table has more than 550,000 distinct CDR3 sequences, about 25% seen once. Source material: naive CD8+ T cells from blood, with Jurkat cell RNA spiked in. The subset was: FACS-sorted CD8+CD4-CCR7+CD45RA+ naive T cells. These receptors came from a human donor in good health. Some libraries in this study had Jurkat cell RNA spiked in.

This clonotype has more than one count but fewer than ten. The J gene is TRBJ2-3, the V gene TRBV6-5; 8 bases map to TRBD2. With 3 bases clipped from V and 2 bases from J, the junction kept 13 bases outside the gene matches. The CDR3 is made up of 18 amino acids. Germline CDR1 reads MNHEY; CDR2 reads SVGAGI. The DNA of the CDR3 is TGTGCCAGCAGTTATCTCCCCGGTACTAGCGGATACACAGATACGCAGTATTTT. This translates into CASSYLPGTSGYTDTQYF.

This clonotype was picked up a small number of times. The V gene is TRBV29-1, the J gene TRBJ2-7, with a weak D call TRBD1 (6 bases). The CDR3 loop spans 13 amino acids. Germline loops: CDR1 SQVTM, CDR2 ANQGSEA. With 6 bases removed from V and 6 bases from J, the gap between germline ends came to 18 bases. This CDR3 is CSVPKAGDTEQYF. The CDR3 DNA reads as TGCAGCGTCCCCAAGGCAGGGGACACCGAGCAGTACTTC.

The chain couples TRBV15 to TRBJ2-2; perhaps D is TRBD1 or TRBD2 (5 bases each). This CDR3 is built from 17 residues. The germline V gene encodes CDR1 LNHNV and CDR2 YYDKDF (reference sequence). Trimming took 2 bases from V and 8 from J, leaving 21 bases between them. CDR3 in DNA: TGTGCCACCAGCAGACCCACCCTCCGCTTGGGGGAAGGGGAGCTGTTTTTT. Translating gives CATSRPTLRLGEGELFF.

CDR3 in amino acids: CASSRTGTEQETQYF. CDR3 DNA sequence: TGTGCCAGCAGCCGTACCGGGACAGAACAAGAGACCCAGTACTTC. This rearrangement joins TRBV7-9 to TRBJ2-5; 7 bases are shared with TRBD1. Losses at the gene ends were 5 bases for V and 2 bases for J; bases not matched to a gene: 8. Germline V gene data show CDR1 as SEHNR and CDR2 as FQNEAQ (reference sequence). The CDR3 has 15 amino acids.

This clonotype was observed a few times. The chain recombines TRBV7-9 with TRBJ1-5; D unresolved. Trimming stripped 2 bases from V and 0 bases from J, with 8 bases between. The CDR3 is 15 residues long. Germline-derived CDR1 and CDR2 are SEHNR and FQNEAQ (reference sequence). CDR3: CASSLNRSSNQPQHF. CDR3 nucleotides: TGTGCCAGCAGCTTAAACAGATCTAGCAATCAGCCCCAGCATTTT.

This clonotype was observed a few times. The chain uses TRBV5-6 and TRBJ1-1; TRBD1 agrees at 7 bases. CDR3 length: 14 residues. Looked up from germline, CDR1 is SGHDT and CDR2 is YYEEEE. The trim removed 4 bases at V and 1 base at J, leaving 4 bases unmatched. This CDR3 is CASSGGQQNTEAFF. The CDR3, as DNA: TGTGCCAGCAGCGGGGGACAGCAGAACACTGAAGCTTTCTTT. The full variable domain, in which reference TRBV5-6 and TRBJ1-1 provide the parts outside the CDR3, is DAGVTQSPTHLIKTRGQQVTLRCSPKSGHDTVSWYQQALGQGPQFIFQYYEEEERQRGNFPDRFSGHQFPNYSSELNVNALLLGDSALYLCASSGGQQNTEAFFGQGTRLTVV.

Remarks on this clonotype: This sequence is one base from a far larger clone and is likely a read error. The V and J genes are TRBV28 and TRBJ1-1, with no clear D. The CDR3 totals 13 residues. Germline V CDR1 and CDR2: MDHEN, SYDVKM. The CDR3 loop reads CASSLTANTEALF. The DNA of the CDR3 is TGTGCCAGCAGTTTAACAGCTAACACTGAAGCTCTCTTT.

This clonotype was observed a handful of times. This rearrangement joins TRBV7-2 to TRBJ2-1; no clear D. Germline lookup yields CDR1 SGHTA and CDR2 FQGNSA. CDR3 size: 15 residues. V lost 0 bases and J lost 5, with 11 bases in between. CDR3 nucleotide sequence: TGTGCCAGCAGCTTAGCGGACCCTATCAACAATGAGCAGTTCTTC. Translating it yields CASSLADPINNEQFF. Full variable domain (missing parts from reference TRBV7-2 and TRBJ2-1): GAGVSQSPSNKVTEKGKDVELRCDPISGHTALYWYRQSLGQGLEFLIYFQGNSAPDKSGLPSDRFSAERTGGSVSTLTIQRTQQEDSAVYLCASSLADPINNEQFFGPGTRLTVL.

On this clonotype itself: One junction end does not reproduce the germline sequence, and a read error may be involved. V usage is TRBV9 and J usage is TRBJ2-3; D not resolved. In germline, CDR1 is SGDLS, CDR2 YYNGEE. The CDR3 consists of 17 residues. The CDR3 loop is CASSVAGRRAPTDAQYF. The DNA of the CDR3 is TGTGCCAGCAGCGTAGCGGGCAGGCGAGCCCCCACAGATGCGCAGTATTTT.

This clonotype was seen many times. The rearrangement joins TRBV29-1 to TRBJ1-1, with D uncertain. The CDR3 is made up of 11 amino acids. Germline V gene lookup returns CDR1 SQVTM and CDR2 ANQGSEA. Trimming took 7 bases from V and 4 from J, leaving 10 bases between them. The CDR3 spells CSAGGSTEAFF. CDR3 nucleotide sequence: TGCAGCGCCGGAGGGTCCACTGAAGCTTTCTTT. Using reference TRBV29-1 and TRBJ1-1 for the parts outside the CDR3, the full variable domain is SAVISQKPSRDICQRGTSLTIQCQVDSQVTMMFWYRQQPGQSLTLIATANQGSEATYESGFVIDKFPISRPNLTFSTLTVSNMSPEDSSIYLCSAGGSTEAFFGQGTRLTVV.

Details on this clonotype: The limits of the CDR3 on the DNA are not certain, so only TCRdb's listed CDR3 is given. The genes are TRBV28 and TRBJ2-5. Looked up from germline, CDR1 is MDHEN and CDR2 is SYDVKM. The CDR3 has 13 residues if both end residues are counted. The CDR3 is CASRKGFLETQYF.